This TCR beta chain was sequenced during a study of Ad26.COV2.S vaccination and SARS-CoV-2 variants. General observations from the study: Vaccine recipients had higher spike-specific TCR breadth than placebo recipients.

CDR3 length equals 20 residues. The germline V gene has CDR1 WNHNN and CDR2 SYGVQD (reference sequence). V lost 10 bases and J 1 base, leaving 32 bases between the germline ends. Comment on this clone: What it binds is unknown.

Some clones are missing from TCRdb's copy, which holds only in-frame ones; the method was immunoSEQ multiplex PCR. The sample yields 440,000 or so clones, about 90% seen once. This sample's treatment: about 20 received Ad26.COV2.S at low or high dose, single or two shots; roughly five received placebo; per-sample allocation not given. All samples were drawn on day 63, counting from the first vaccine or placebo injection. The rearrangement joins TRBV10-1 to TRBJ2-4, with D maybe TRBD1 (7 bases). Material: peripheral blood, obtained in a trial of Ad26.COV2.S vaccine versus placebo. The sequence was collected from a person between 18 and 65 years old who received the Ad26.COV2.S COVID-19 vaccine or a placebo. CDR3 protein: CANEDNWRQGLPRAKNIQYF. The CDR3 region has the DNA TGCGCCAACGAAGATAACTGGAGACAGGGACTCCCCCGGGCCAAAAACATTCAGTACTTC.